The 2 T cell receptor beta chains reported below all come from one sample, sequenced in a study of T cells in tuberculosis (dated by TCRdb to the late 2010s). PBMC were thawed, rested overnight, stained with GMM-loaded CD1B tetramer, a Live/Dead dye and anti-CD3, and then sorted on a FACS Aria II. C32 glucose monomycolate purified from Rhodococcus equi was loaded onto CD1B tetramers. To prepare the library, the immunoSEQ multiplex PCR assay was applied. The source is immuneACCESS, and TCRdb retained only in-frame sequences with V and J called. Part of the clones is not carried over; for the studies checked, unresolved V genes explain less than half of this, and the remainder is unexplained. The sample includes 60,000 or so clones, with 81% observed a single time. About 13% of the sample is taken by the ten largest. Sequencing was performed on CD1b-GMM tetramer-negative cells sorted from PBMCs. The cell subset or site tag for this specimen amounts to: T cells not binding CD1B-GMM tetramer, sorted from same donor. These receptors were collected from an adult woman with latent tuberculosis.

With respect to this clone: A read error may account for a junction end that differs from germline. Additional DNA sequences in this sample encode the identical CDR3. The chain has TRBV5-4 and TRBJ1-1, with TRBD1 as a possible D gene (5 bases). CDR3 length: 15 residues. CDR1 SGHNT and CDR2 YYREEE come from the germline V gene (reference sequence). DNA for the CDR3: TGTGCCAGCAGCTTGGTCCAGGGTTCGAACACTGAAGCCTTCTTT. Translated: CASSLVQGSNTEAFF. Drawing the rest from reference TRBV5-4 and TRBJ1-1, the complete variable domain is ETGVTQSPTHLIKTRGQQVTLRCSSQSGHNTVSWYQQALGQGPQFIFQYYREEENGRGNFPPRFSGLQFPNYSSELNVNALELDDSALYLCASSLVQGSNTEAFFGQGTRLTVV.

The count of this clone is one. The V gene is TRBV5-6, the J gene TRBJ1-5; D may be TRBD1 (6 bases). Deletions cut 2 bases from V and 7 bases from J, with 13 bases between. The CDR3 totals 14 residues. From germline, CDR1 is SGHDT and CDR2 YYEEEE. The CDR3 coding sequence is TGTGCCAGCAGCTTCCGGGCCCAGGGGCAGCCCCAGCATTTT. Its protein is CASSFRAQGQPQHF.